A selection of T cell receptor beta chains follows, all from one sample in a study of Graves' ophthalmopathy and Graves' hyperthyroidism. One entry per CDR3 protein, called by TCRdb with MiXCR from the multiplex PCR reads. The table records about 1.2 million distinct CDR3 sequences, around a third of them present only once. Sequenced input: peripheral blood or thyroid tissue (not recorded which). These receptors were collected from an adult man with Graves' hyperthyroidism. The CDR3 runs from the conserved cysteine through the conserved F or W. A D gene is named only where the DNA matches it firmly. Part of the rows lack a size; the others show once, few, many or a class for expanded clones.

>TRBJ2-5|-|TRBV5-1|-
CASRSGMGETQYF
TGCGCCAGCAGGTCCGGGATGGGAGAGACCCAGTACTTC
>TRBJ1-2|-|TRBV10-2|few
CASSVTSLQSYTF
TGCGCCAGCAGTGTGACGTCCCTCCAGTCCTACACCTTC
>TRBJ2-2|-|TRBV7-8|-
CASNGGTANTGELFF
TGTGCCAGCAATGGGGGGACGGCGAACACCGGGGAGCTGTTTTTT
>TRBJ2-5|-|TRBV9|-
CASSVGSGSNQPQYF
TGTGCCAGCAGCGTAGGGTCAGGTAGTAATCAGCCCCAGTACTTC
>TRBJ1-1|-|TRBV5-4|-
CASTKSSLDMNTEAFF
TGTGCCAGCACCAAATCCAGTCTAGACATGAACACTGAAGCTTTCTTT
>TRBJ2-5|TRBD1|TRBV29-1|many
CSVEGTGVRETQYF
TGCAGCGTTGAGGGGACAGGGGTTCGAGAGACCCAGTACTTC
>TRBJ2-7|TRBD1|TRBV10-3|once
CAISDPTGGSYEQYF
TGTGCCATCAGTGACCCGACAGGGGGCTCCTACGAGCAGTACTTC
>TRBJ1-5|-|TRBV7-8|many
CASSSDKPHSNQPQHF
TGTGCCAGCAGCTCAGATAAGCCGCATAGCAATCAGCCCCAGCATTTT
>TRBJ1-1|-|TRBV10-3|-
CAISDLAGETEAFF
TGTGCCATCAGTGACCTGGCGGGGGAAACTGAAGCTTTCTTT
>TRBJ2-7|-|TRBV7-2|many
CASSFWAGSYEQYF
TGTGCCAGCAGCTTTTGGGCAGGGTCCTACGAGCAGTACTTC